This TCR beta chain is from a study of PD-1 blockade in classical Hodgkin lymphoma. Study outcomes and limitations: By cycle point C4D1, TCR diversity had risen significantly in CD4+ cells (but not CD8+ cells).

Regarding time point: cycle 4 day 1 (C4D1), after 5 to 7 weeks of nivolumab. Relapses following autologous stem cell transplantation were seen in all patients, with brentuximab vedotin exposure varying. Trimming shortened V by 5 bases and J by 4 bases, and 15 bases separated the two germline ends. The germline CDR1 and CDR2 sequences are SEHNR and FQNEAQ (reference sequence). The length of the CDR3 is 14 residues. The protocol was immunoSEQ multiplex PCR, while the TCRdb copy is restricted to in-frame clones and leaves out a portion. The table includes 46,000 or so clones, roughly 73% detected once. In regard to this clone: Antigen: not known.

V gene TRBV7-9 combines with J gene TRBJ2-7, with D perhaps TRBD2 (5 bases). This TCR was sampled from a human donor with classical Hodgkin lymphoma. Material: peripheral blood mononuclear cells (PBMCs), obtained before the fourth cycle of nivolumab. This chain's CDR3 is CASSPPGRTYEQYF. The DNA of the CDR3 is TGTGCCAGCAGCCCCCCGGGCAGGACTTACGAGCAGTACTTC. The variable domain in full, with the rest retrieved from reference TRBV7-9 and TRBJ2-7, is DTGVSQNPRHKITKRGQNVTFRCDPISEHNRLYWYRQTLGQGPEFLTYFQNEAQLEKSRLLSDRFSAERPKGSFSTLEIQRTEQGDSAMYLCASSPPGRTYEQYFGPGTRLTVT.